A selection of T cell receptor beta chains follows, all from one sample in a study of T-cell reconstitution after alpha-beta-depleted transplantation in children. Via MiXCR, TCRdb re-called the PCR reads, giving one row per CDR3 protein. The data hold 550,000 to 600,000 distinct CDR3 sequences, with about 21% observed a single time. The source material was PBMCs, mostly from graft donor cells, sampled 360 days after TCRalphabeta/CD19-depleted stem cell transplant. The receptors originated from a boy younger than two who had a stem cell transplant for acute myeloid leukemia, so the T cells may come from the graft donor. CDR3s include the opening cysteine and the closing phenylalanine or tryptophan. The D gene is left open where the match is weak. Rows give clone size only sometimes, using once, few, many, or a class for an expanded clone.

d_call: TRBD1
clone_size: many
v_call: TRBV4-3
j_call: TRBJ2-4
cdr3_aa: CASSQDRWDRGLQNIQYF
cdr3_nt: TGCGCCAGCAGCCAGGACCGTTGGGACAGGGGCCTCCAAAACATTCAGTACTTC

d_call: TRBD2
clone_size: NA
v_call: TRBV7-2
j_call: TRBJ2-3
cdr3_aa: CASSPERGITDTQYF
cdr3_nt: TGTGCCAGCAGCCCTGAGCGGGGGATCACAGATACGCAGTATTTT

d_call: NA
clone_size: few
v_call: TRBV11-2
j_call: TRBJ1-3
cdr3_aa: CASSLPGRGSGNTIYF
cdr3_nt: TGTGCCAGCAGCTTACCAGGGAGGGGCTCTGGAAACACCATATATTTT

d_call: TRBD1
clone_size: NA
v_call: TRBV20-1
j_call: TRBJ2-7
cdr3_aa: CSAPRQGLDEQYF
cdr3_nt: TGCAGTGCTCCCCGACAGGGTTTGGACGAGCAGTACTTC

d_call: NA
clone_size: many
v_call: TRBV20-1
j_call: TRBJ1-2
cdr3_aa: CSLAWAEAAGGYTF
cdr3_nt: TGCAGCCTGGCCTGGGCTGAGGCCGCCGGGGGCTACACCTTC

d_call: NA
clone_size: many
v_call: TRBV11-2
j_call: TRBJ1-6
cdr3_aa: CASSFDRSYNSPLHF
cdr3_nt: TGTGCCAGCAGCTTTGACCGCTCCTATAATTCACCCCTCCACTTT

d_call: NA
clone_size: many
v_call: TRBV4-3
j_call: TRBJ2-7
cdr3_aa: CASSQEGGHPYYEQYF
cdr3_nt: TGCGCCAGCAGCCAAGAAGGGGGTCATCCTTACTACGAGCAGTACTTC

d_call: TRBD1
clone_size: few
v_call: TRBV6-5
j_call: TRBJ1-4
cdr3_aa: CASSGGGTGALSGLFF
cdr3_nt: TGTGCCAGCTCCGGTGGGGGGACAGGGGCTCTCTCCGGACTGTTTTTT

d_call: NA
clone_size: few
v_call: TRBV29-1
j_call: TRBJ1-1
cdr3_aa: CSVPRTAPTEAFF
cdr3_nt: TGCAGCGTTCCAAGGACGGCCCCCACTGAAGCTTTCTTT

d_call: TRBD2
clone_size: few
v_call: TRBV11-2
j_call: TRBJ2-3
cdr3_aa: CASSLPLSSTSPGGDTQYF
cdr3_nt: TGTGCCAGCAGCTTACCCCTTTCTTCGACTAGCCCCGGGGGGGATACGCAGTATTTT

d_call: TRBD1
clone_size: few
v_call: TRBV4-3
j_call: TRBJ2-1
cdr3_aa: CASSQFPGTELYNEQFF
cdr3_nt: TGCGCCAGCAGCCAGTTTCCCGGGACAGAGCTTTACAATGAGCAGTTCTTC

d_call: TRBD1
clone_size: few
v_call: TRBV20-1
j_call: TRBJ1-6
cdr3_aa: CSARVQGTGNSPLHF
cdr3_nt: TGCAGTGCTAGAGTCCAGGGGACAGGGAATTCACCCCTCCACTTT

d_call: TRBD1
clone_size: few
v_call: TRBV11-2
j_call: TRBJ2-1
cdr3_aa: CASSFEVRDRVYNEQFF
cdr3_nt: TGTGCCAGCAGCTTTGAGGTTCGAGACAGGGTATACAATGAGCAGTTCTTC

d_call: TRBD1
clone_size: many
v_call: TRBV7-3
j_call: TRBJ2-1
cdr3_aa: CASSPPGGSLNEQFF
cdr3_nt: TGTGCCAGCAGCCCCCCAGGGGGCTCCCTCAATGAGCAGTTCTTC

d_call: NA
clone_size: many
v_call: TRBV5-1
j_call: TRBJ2-5
cdr3_aa: CASSWTSRGIRETQYF
cdr3_nt: TGCGCCAGCAGCTGGACCAGTAGGGGGATACGGGAGACCCAGTACTTC

d_call: TRBD1
clone_size: few
v_call: TRBV5-1
j_call: TRBJ1-2
cdr3_aa: CASSLGQGRGYTF
cdr3_nt: TGCGCCAGCAGCTTGGGACAGGGACGCGGCTACACCTTC

d_call: TRBD1
clone_size: NA
v_call: TRBV24-1
j_call: TRBJ2-1
cdr3_aa: CATSDFQQGVDNEQFF
cdr3_nt: TGTGCCACCAGTGATTTTCAACAGGGGGTAGACAATGAGCAGTTCTTC

d_call: NA
clone_size: many
v_call: TRBV12-3/TRBV12-4
j_call: TRBJ2-2
cdr3_aa: CASSFSDTGELFF
cdr3_nt: TGTGCCAGCAGTTTCTCGGACACCGGGGAGCTGTTTTTT

d_call: TRBD1
clone_size: NA
v_call: TRBV19
j_call: TRBJ1-1
cdr3_aa: CASTPDRGSDTEAFF
cdr3_nt: TGTGCCAGTACCCCGGACAGGGGTTCGGACACTGAAGCTTTCTTT

d_call: NA
clone_size: many
v_call: TRBV20-1
j_call: TRBJ2-3
cdr3_aa: CSVTGGPALDTQYF
cdr3_nt: TGCAGTGTGACCGGGGGGCCCGCTTTAGATACGCAGTATTTT

d_call: NA
clone_size: many
v_call: TRBV20-1
j_call: TRBJ2-1
cdr3_aa: CSASLGLATNEQFF
cdr3_nt: TGCAGTGCTAGCCTGGGGCTAGCGACGAATGAGCAGTTCTTC

d_call: TRBD1
clone_size: NA
v_call: TRBV10-3
j_call: TRBJ1-2
cdr3_aa: CAISEVAGTGANYGYTF
cdr3_nt: TGTGCCATCAGTGAGGTCGCCGGGACAGGGGCTAACTATGGCTACACCTTC

d_call: NA
clone_size: NA
v_call: TRBV15
j_call: TRBJ2-5
cdr3_aa: CATSREERTQETQYF
cdr3_nt: TGTGCCACCAGCAGGGAGGAGCGGACTCAAGAGACCCAGTACTTC